This T cell receptor (beta chain) was identified in a study of blood T cell repertoires in COVID-19. CDR3 length: 13 amino acids. Germline lookup yields CDR1 SGHNT and CDR2 YENEEA. J gave up 4 bases and V 8 bases, and 5 bases lay outside the gene matches. The assay was immunoSEQ multiplex PCR, and TCRdb's table has in-frame clones only and misses some. The sample has over 45,000 clones, approximately 80% seen once; the top ten hold about 20%. This rearrangement joins TRBV11-3 to TRBJ2-5, with 9 bases that match TRBD1. The sequence came from a human donor with active or convalescent COVID-19. The donor label of this sample is uncertain. Sequencing input: peripheral blood. In DNA form, the CDR3 reads TGTGCCAGCGGCCGACAGGGGGGAGAGACCCAGTACTTC. Amino acid sequence: CASGRQGGETQYF. Together with reference TRBV11-3 and TRBJ2-5, the CDR3 gives the full variable domain: EAGVVQSPRYKIIEKKQPVAFWCNPISGHNTLYWYLQNLGQGPELLIRYENEEAVDDSQLPKDRFSAERLKGVDSTLKIQPAELGDSAVYLCASGRQGGETQYFGPGTRLLVL.